This T cell receptor beta chain was recorded in a study of T cells after yellow fever vaccination. CDR3 size: 12 residues. Trimming cost V 6 bases and J 3 bases, with 6 bases left between them. Germline lookup yields CDR1 SNHLY and CDR2 FYNNEI. Findings and caveats of the study: Post-booster reappearance was seen for most primary-vaccination clones (around 96% CD4, 75% to 90% CD8). Relatively few clonotypes were ones that appeared in both CD4 and CD8 compartments.

This clonotype was seen only a few times. Its matching antigen is unknown. Each CDR3 protein is one row after TCRdb ran MiXCR on the 5' RACE reads. The sample has roughly 310,000 distinct CDR3 sequences, about 8.7% seen once. The sequence derives from a man younger than 30 who received the YFV17D yellow fever vaccine. The material was PBMCs, obtained on the day of the first yellow fever vaccination. The chain combines TRBV2 with TRBJ1-3; unclear D gene. CDR3 sequence reads: CASSGRGNTIYF. The CDR3 bases are TGTGCCAGCAGCGGACGTGGAAACACCATATATTTT.